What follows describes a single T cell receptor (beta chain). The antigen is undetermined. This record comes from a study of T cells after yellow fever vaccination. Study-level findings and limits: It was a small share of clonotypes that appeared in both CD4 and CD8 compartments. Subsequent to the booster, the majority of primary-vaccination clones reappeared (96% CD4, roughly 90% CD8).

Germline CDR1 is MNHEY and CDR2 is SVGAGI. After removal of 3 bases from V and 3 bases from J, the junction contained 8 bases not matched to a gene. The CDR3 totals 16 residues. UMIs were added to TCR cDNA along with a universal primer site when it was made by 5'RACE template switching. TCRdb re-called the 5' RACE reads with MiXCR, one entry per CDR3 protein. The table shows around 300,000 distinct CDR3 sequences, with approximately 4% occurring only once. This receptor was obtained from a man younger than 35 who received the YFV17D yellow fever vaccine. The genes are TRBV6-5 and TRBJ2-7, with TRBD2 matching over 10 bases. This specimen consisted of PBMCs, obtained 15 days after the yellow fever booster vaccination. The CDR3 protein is CASSYGAGLANYEQYF. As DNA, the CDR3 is TGTGCCAGCAGTTATGGGGCGGGACTAGCGAACTACGAGCAGTACTTC.